This T cell receptor (beta chain) originates from a study of blood T cell repertoires in COVID-19. Only in-frame clones appear in the TCRdb table, and some are missing; sequencing was by immunoSEQ multiplex PCR. The sample has fewer than 200,000 clones; 75% to 85% are singletons. About this clone: Germline is not matched at one junction end, which may reflect a read error.

Germline CDR1 reads SSHAT; CDR2 reads FNYEAQ (reference sequence). This CDR3 has 15 residues. The V and J genes are TRBV7-7 and TRBJ2-7, with D maybe TRBD1 (5 bases). The clonotype originates from a middle-aged man who had recovered from COVID-19. Sequenced input: PBMCs or T cells enriched from blood (not recorded which). DNA of the CDR3: TGTGCTAGCAGCTTTGGGCAGGGTGACTCCTACGAGCAGTACTTC. It is translated as CASSFGQGDSYEQYF.